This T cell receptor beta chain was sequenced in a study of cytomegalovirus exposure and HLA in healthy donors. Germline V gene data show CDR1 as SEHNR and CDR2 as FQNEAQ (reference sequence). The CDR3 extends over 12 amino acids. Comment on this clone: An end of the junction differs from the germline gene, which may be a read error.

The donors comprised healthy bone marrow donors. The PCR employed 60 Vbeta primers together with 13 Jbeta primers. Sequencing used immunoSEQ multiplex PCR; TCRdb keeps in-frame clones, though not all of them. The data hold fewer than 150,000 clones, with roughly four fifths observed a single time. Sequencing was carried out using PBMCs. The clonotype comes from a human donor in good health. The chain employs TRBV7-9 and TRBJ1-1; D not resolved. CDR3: CASSLGGIHKNF. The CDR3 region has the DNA TGTGCCAGCAGCTTAGGCGGAATCCACAAGAATTTT.